A single sample is the source of the 25 T cell receptor beta chains below, sequenced in a study of a mutant IDH1 vaccine in newly diagnosed glioma. The assay was immunoSEQ multiplex PCR, and TCRdb's table has in-frame clones only and misses some. The sample carries around 61,000 clones, about 79% recorded once. The time point here: week 47, end of study. In every dose of vaccine, 300 ug of mutant IDH1 20-mer peptide was given alongside topical imiquimod. No antigen has been assigned to these receptors. The specimen was PBMCs, collected from a glioma patient whose treatment included an IDH1 peptide vaccine. The receptors derive from a man aged 50 to 59 with glioma.

V usage is TRBV6-5 and J usage is TRBJ2-1; TRBD2 is a possible D gene (6 bases). The germline V and J ends were trimmed by 4 bases and 0 bases, with 13 bases remaining between them. CDR1 MNHEY and CDR2 SVGAGI come from the germline V gene. This CDR3 is built from 16 residues. The CDR3 DNA is TGTGCCAGCAGTTTGGCGGGGACCAGCTCCTACAATGAGCAGTTCTTC. This translates into CASSLAGTSSYNEQFF.

This clone was recorded a few times. The rearrangement uses TRBV9 and TRBJ1-1; D is uncertain. Trimming cost V 0 bases and J 0 bases, with 6 bases left between them. Germline loops: CDR1 SGDLS, CDR2 YYNGEE. The CDR3 loop spans 14 amino acids. The CDR3 protein is CASSVASMNTEAFF. CDR3 coding DNA: TGTGCCAGCAGCGTAGCAAGTATGAACACTGAAGCTTTCTTT.

The chain links TRBV23-1 to TRBJ2-2; 7 nucleotides align to TRBD1. TRBV23-1 counts as an open reading frame of uncertain function. V shed 5 bases and J 4 bases; nucleotides not matched to a gene: 7. The CDR3 loop spans 15 amino acids. This chain's CDR3 is CASSYDRVPTGELFF. The DNA of the CDR3 is TGCGCCAGCAGTTACGACAGGGTCCCCACCGGGGAGCTGTTTTTT.

This rearrangement joins TRBV7-8 to TRBJ1-1; TRBD1 might be the D (5 bases). V lost 5 bases and J 4 bases, leaving 11 bases between the germline ends. Germline CDR1 and CDR2: SGHVS and FQNEAQ. The CDR3 consists of 13 residues. This CDR3 reads CASSLRRGTEAFF. In nucleotides, the CDR3 is TGTGCCAGCAGCCTTCGGAGGGGCACTGAAGCTTTCTTT.

In DNA form, the CDR3 reads TGTGCCAGCAGTTACTCGAAACAGGGGGCCTCTGAAGCTTTCTTT. As protein: CASSYSKQGASEAFF. The chain is built from TRBV6-5 and TRBJ1-1; 9 bases are shared with TRBD1. The V segment lost 0 bases and the J segment 6 bases; nucleotides outside the gene matches: 5. Germline V CDR1 and CDR2: MNHEY, SVGAGI. CDR3 length equals 15 residues.

The chain joins TRBV4-3 to TRBJ2-6; D call uncertain. Germline V gene sequence: CDR1 LGHNA, CDR2 YSLEER. The V end lost 1 base, the J end lost 0 bases, and 4 bases lay between the germline ends. The CDR3 is 15 amino acids. CDR3 amino acids: CASSQVGSGANVLTF. The CDR3 DNA follows: TGCGCCAGCAGCCAAGTAGGCTCTGGGGCCAACGTCCTGACTTTC.

The V and J genes are TRBV2 and TRBJ2-7; a possible D gene is TRBD2 (5 bases). Trimming took off 7 bases at V and 7 bases at J, with 8 bases between the two ends. Germline-derived CDR1 and CDR2 are SNHLY and FYNNEI. This CDR3 spans 10 amino acids. CDR3 nucleotides: TGTGCCAGCAAACTAGGGGAGCAGTACTTC. This sequence encodes CASKLGEQYF.

The chain recombines TRBV14 with TRBJ2-1; 8 bases align to TRBD2. V shed 7 bases, J shed 6 bases, and the junction held 11 bases outside the gene matches. Germline loops: CDR1 SGHDN, CDR2 FVKESK. CDR3 length: 15 amino acids. Written as DNA, the CDR3 is TGTGCCAGCAACCTTGGCGGGGGGAGGGGCAATGAGCAGTTCTTC. This gives the protein CASNLGGGRGNEQFF.

This clone was observed at least ten times. The chain combines TRBV18 with TRBJ1-2, with 7 nucleotides matching TRBD1. The germline CDR1 and CDR2 sequences are KGHSH and LQKENI. J gave up 4 bases and V 6 bases, and 20 bases lay outside the gene matches. The CDR3 spans 18 residues. As DNA, the CDR3 is TGTGCCAGCTCCGTCGCGGGAGCAGGGGGGAGCTACCTCTATGGCTACACCTTC. Its protein is CASSVAGAGGSYLYGYTF. The full variable domain, in which reference TRBV18 and TRBJ1-2 provide the parts outside the CDR3, is NAGVMQNPRHLVRRRGQEARLRCSPMKGHSHVYWYRQLPEEGLKFMVYLQKENIIDESGMPKERFSAEFPKEGPSILRIQQVVRGDSAAYFCASSVAGAGGSYLYGYTFGSGTRLTVV.

The chain uses TRBV7-2 and TRBJ2-7; the match to TRBD1 covers 7 bases. The J segment lost 2 bases and the V segment lost 4 bases, leaving 8 bases of the junction unmatched. The CDR3 totals 15 residues. Germline CDR1 SGHTA, CDR2 FQGNSA. CDR3 sequence (DNA): TGTGCCAGCAGCTCCGATGCGACAGGGCCCTACGAGCAGTACTTC. Its protein is CASSSDATGPYEQYF.

The chain carries TRBV5-4 and TRBJ2-5, with TRBD1 identical over 8 bases. CDR3 size: 14 residues. Germline CDR1 reads SGHNT; CDR2 reads YYREEE (reference sequence). Trimming took 5 bases from V and 3 from J; bases not matched to a gene: 6. This CDR3 is CASSSGTGKETQYF. The CDR3 DNA sequence: TGTGCCAGCAGTTCCGGGACAGGTAAAGAGACCCAGTACTTC.

The rearrangement uses TRBV29-1 and TRBJ2-7; D gene ambiguous. Germline V lookup: CDR1 SQVTM, CDR2 ANQGSEA. Trimming stripped 0 bases from V and 0 bases from J, with 9 bases between. This CDR3 is built from 14 residues. The CDR3 coding sequence is TGCAGCGTTGAAGACAGGCCCAGCTCCTACGAGCAGTACTTC. Protein sequence: CSVEDRPSSYEQYF.

J is TRBJ2-1 and V is TRBV4-1; 7 bases are a match to TRBD1. The germline V gene encodes CDR1 MGHRA and CDR2 YSYEKL. J was trimmed by 2 bases and V by 4 bases; bases with no gene match: 5. There are 15 residues in the CDR3. The CDR3 protein is CASSPDRVAYNEQFF. CDR3 nucleotides: TGCGCCAGCAGCCCAGACAGGGTCGCCTACAATGAGCAGTTCTTC.

CDR3 nucleotide sequence: TGCGCCAGCAGCTCAACCGGGACAGGTCGAAACGGGGAGCTGTTTTTT. Residues: CASSSTGTGRNGELFF. The V call is TRBV5-1, the J call TRBJ2-2; 8 nucleotides match TRBD1. Germline V CDR1 and CDR2: SGHRS, YFSETQ. This CDR3 region has 16 residues. The trim removed 3 bases at V and 7 bases at J, leaving 11 bases unmatched.

This clone was detected a few times. The chain has TRBV2 and TRBJ1-1, with TRBD1 identical over 9 bases. The CDR3 extends over 15 amino acids. The trim removed 6 bases at V and 5 bases at J, leaving 10 bases unmatched. From germline, CDR1 is SNHLY and CDR2 FYNNEI. Written as DNA, the CDR3 is TGTGCCAGCAGCCCGGAGGACAGGGGTTATACTGAAGCTTTCTTT. It specifies CASSPEDRGYTEAFF.

The sample holds a few counts of this clone. The V and J genes are TRBV7-9 and TRBJ1-5; D is unclear. Per the germline V gene, CDR1 is SEHNR and CDR2 is FQNEAQ (reference sequence). Trimming pared 3 bases from V and 1 base from J, leaving 4 bases between. This CDR3 is built from 13 residues. In nucleotides, the CDR3 is TGTGCCAGCAGCTTCGACAGCAATCAGCCCCAGCATTTT. The encoded protein is CASSFDSNQPQHF.

The V gene is TRBV19, the J gene TRBJ2-7; weak D call: TRBD1 (5 bases). V shed 6 bases and J shed 7 bases, with 19 bases lying between them. This CDR3 spans 14 amino acids. The germline V gene has CDR1 LNHDA and CDR2 SQIVND (reference sequence). The CDR3 DNA follows: TGTGCCAGTAGATCACAGACAGAGCTGGGGGAGCAGTACTTC. Protein product: CASRSQTELGEQYF.

This clone was seen just once. The genes are TRBV19 and TRBJ1-5; 9 nucleotides align to TRBD1. Losses at the gene ends were 5 bases for V and 3 bases for J; bases not matched to a gene: 5. This CDR3 spans 15 amino acids. Germline lookup yields CDR1 LNHDA and CDR2 SQIVND (reference sequence). CDR3 nucleotide sequence: TGTGCCAGTAGTGACCACAGGGGGCCCAATCAGCCCCAGCATTTT. Translation: CASSDHRGPNQPQHF. The variable domain in full, with the rest retrieved from reference TRBV19 and TRBJ1-5, is DGGITQSPKYLFRKEGQNVTLSCEQNLNHDAMYWYRQDPGQGLRLIYYSQIVNDFQKGDIAEGYSVSREKKESFPLTVTSAQKNPTAFYLCASSDHRGPNQPQHFGDGTRLSIL.

The gene calls are TRBV6-1 and TRBJ2-1; a possible D gene is TRBD1 (6 bases). This CDR3 is 13 amino acids long. Looked up from germline, CDR1 is MNHNS and CDR2 is SASEGT. CDR3 protein: CALGTYSGNEQFF. CDR3 in DNA: TGTGCTCTTGGGACATACTCCGGCAATGAGCAGTTCTTC.

The chain couples TRBV10-3 to TRBJ2-3; D ambiguous. The CDR3 is 12 amino acids. V was pared by 9 bases and J by 1 base, with 8 bases between. Looked up from germline, CDR1 is ENHRY and CDR2 is SYGVKD. The chain's CDR3 is CAINGGTDTQYF. As DNA, the CDR3 is TGTGCCATAAACGGCGGCACAGATACGCAGTATTTT.

The sample holds a few counts of this clone. The V call is TRBV20-1, the J call TRBJ2-3; D gene unclear. The V and J ends lost 1 base and 4 bases respectively, with 3 bases between them. The CDR3 contains 11 residues. Per the germline V gene, CDR1 is DFQATT and CDR2 is SNEGSKA (reference sequence). The CDR3 nucleotides are TGCAGTGCTAGAGTAGCAGATACGCAGTATTTT. Encoded protein: CSARVADTQYF.

In DNA form, the CDR3 reads TGTGCCAGCAGCTTAGATGTGGGGGGCTATCAGCCCCAGCATTTT. Translation: CASSLDVGGYQPQHF. The J gene is TRBJ1-5, the V gene TRBV11-2; possibly TRBD1 for D (6 bases). V shed 0 bases and J shed 5 bases, with 11 bases lying between them. Germline values: CDR1 SGHAT, CDR2 FQNNGV. The CDR3 is made up of 15 amino acids. The full variable domain, completed using reference TRBV11-2 and TRBJ1-5, is EAGVAQSPRYKIIEKRQSVAFWCNPISGHATLYWYQQILGQGPKLLIQFQNNGVVDDSQLPKDRFSAERLKGVDSTLKIQPAKLEDSAVYLCASSLDVGGYQPQHFGDGTRLSIL.

V is TRBV9 and J is TRBJ1-2, with D possibly being TRBD1 (5 bases). In germline, CDR1 is SGDLS, CDR2 YYNGEE. V lost 2 bases and J lost 5, with 16 bases in between. The CDR3 spans 15 residues. CDR3 amino acids: CASSVRDGEIYGYTF. As DNA, the CDR3 is TGTGCCAGCAGCGTCAGGGACGGCGAAATTTATGGCTACACCTTC.

In its sample, this clone was seen once. The V gene is TRBV29-1, the J gene TRBJ1-5, with D maybe TRBD1 (5 bases). Germline V gene sequence: CDR1 SQVTM, CDR2 ANQGSEA. The CDR3 is 13 amino acids. The V gene lost 7 bases and the J gene lost 7 bases, with 17 bases spanning the gap. The CDR3 loop reads CSAGRGVGQPQHF. As DNA, the CDR3 is TGCAGCGCGGGGAGAGGGGTCGGCCAGCCCCAGCATTTT.

This chain links TRBV10-3 with TRBJ1-2, with D perhaps TRBD1 (6 bases). The germline V and J ends were trimmed by 0 bases and 4 bases, with 6 bases remaining between them. CDR3 size: 13 residues. The germline CDR1 and CDR2 sequences are ENHRY and SYGVKD. The CDR3 bases are TGTGCCATCAGTGAGTCGGACAGCTATGGCTACACCTTC. Translation: CAISESDSYGYTF.